This T cell receptor (beta chain) comes out of a study of T cell responses to AZD1222 COVID-19 vaccine. Profiled with immunoSEQ multiplex PCR; TCRdb holds only in-frame clones, not every one. Among under 50,000 clones listed, roughly 90% were seen once. Trimming shortened V by 3 bases and J by 7 bases, and 14 bases separated the two germline ends. The germline gives CDR1 SGDLS, CDR2 YYNGEE. The CDR3 is 14 residues long. In regard to this clone: The antigen remains unidentified.

General study findings and limits: Spike-specific TCR breadth and depth went up after people got two AZD1222 doses. The sample set comprised mostly white British donors with more females, and clonal diversity was possibly underestimated. The study sampled repertoires only after the peak T cell response. Mapped onto spike, vaccine-associated CD4 TCRs spanned it and were dominant at 160-218 and 743-854.

J is TRBJ1-3 and V is TRBV9; D uncertain. This TCR came from an adult who received the AZD1222 COVID-19 vaccine. This specimen consisted of peripheral blood, obtained 28 days after the second AZD1222 dose. CDR3 sequence reads: CASSGRAPANTIYF. CDR3 nucleotides: TGTGCCAGCAGCGGCCGGGCCCCCGCGAACACCATATATTTT.